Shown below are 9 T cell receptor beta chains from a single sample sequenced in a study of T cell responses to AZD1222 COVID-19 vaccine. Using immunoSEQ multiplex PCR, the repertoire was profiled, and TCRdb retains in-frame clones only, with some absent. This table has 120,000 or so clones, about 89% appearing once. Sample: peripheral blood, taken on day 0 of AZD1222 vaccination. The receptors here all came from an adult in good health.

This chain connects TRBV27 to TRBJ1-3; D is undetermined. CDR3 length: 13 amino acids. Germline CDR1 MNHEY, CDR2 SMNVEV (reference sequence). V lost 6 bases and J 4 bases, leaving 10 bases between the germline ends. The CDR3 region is CASSRNRGNTIYF. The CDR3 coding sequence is TGTGCCAGCAGCCGTAATAGGGGAAACACCATATATTTT.

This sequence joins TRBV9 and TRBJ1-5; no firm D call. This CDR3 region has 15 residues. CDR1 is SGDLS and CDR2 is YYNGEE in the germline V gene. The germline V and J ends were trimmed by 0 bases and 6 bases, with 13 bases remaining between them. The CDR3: CASSVVHPRCQPQHF. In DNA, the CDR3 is TGTGCCAGCAGCGTAGTTCACCCTAGATGTCAGCCCCAGCATTTT.

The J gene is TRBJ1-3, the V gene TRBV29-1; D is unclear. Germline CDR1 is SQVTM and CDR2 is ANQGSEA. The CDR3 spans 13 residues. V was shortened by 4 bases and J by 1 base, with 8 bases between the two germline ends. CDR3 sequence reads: CSVGRDSGNTIYF. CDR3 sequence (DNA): TGCAGCGTTGGTCGGGATTCTGGAAACACCATATATTTT.

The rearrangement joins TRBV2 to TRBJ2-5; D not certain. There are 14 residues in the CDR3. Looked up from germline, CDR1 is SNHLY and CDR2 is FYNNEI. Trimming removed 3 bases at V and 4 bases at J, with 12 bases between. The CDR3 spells CASSDGYPPETQYF. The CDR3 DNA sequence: TGTGCCAGCAGTGACGGGTACCCGCCAGAGACCCAGTACTTC.

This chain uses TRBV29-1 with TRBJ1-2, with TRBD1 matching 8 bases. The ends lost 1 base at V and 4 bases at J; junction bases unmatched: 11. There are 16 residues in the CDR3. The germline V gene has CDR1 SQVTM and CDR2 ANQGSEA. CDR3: CSVEGTRGRQGYGYTF. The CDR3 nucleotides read TGCAGCGTTGAAGGTACCAGGGGGCGCCAGGGCTATGGCTACACCTTC.

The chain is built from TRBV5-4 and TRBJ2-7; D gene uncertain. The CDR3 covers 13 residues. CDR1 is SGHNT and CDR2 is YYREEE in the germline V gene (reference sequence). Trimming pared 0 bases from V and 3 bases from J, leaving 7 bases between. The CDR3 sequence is CASSLDYLYEQYF. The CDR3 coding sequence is TGTGCCAGCAGCTTGGACTACCTCTACGAGCAGTACTTC.

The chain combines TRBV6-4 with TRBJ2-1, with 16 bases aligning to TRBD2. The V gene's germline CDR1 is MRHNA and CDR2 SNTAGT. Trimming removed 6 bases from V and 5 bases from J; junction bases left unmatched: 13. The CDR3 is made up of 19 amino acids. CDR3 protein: CASRPQPGLAGGDDNEQFF. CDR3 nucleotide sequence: TGTGCCAGCAGACCCCAGCCGGGACTAGCGGGGGGGGATGACAATGAGCAGTTCTTC.

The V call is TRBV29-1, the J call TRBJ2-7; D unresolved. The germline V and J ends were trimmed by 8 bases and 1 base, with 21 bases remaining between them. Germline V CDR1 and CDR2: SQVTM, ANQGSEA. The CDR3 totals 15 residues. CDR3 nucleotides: TGCAGCCCCCCAAACCGCGGCAACTCTTCCTACGAGCAGTACTTC. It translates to CSPPNRGNSSYEQYF.

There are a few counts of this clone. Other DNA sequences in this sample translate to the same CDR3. CDR3 DNA: TGTGCCATCAGTGAGTCAGGGGGTGAGCAGTTCTTC. It yields the protein CAISESGGEQFF. The V call is TRBV10-3, the J call TRBJ2-1, with D perhaps matching TRBD1 (6 bases). The V gene's germline CDR1 is ENHRY and CDR2 SYGVKD. The V end lost 0 bases, the J end lost 9 bases, and 6 bases lay between the germline ends. This CDR3 is built from 12 residues.